This T cell receptor beta chain was obtained from a study of CXCR3-negative and CXCR3-positive naive CD8 T cells. As for the study in general: Total TRB output reached 150 million or so reads, about 1.5 +/- 0.3 million per library. Study-level points and caveats: Relative to CXCR3-negative naive cells, CXCR3-positive naive cells had more hydrophobic TRB CDR3s. Naive CXCR3-negative and CXCR3-positive cells had similar TRBV-TRBJ usage; memory differed. The study found comparably high diversity in both naive subsets and much lower diversity in memory CD8+ cells.

The CDR3 runs 14 residues. Per the germline V gene, CDR1 is MDHEN and CDR2 is SYDVKM. The TRB cDNA libraries were prepared by 5' RACE with UMI labels. TCRdb re-called the 5' RACE reads and shows each CDR3 protein once, DNA omitted. This listing includes some 120,000 distinct CDR3 sequences. Each CD8+ T cell subset was sorted in triplicate, about 270,000 cells each. Notes on this clonotype: The antigen is not known.

Sequenced: naive CXCR3+ CD8+ T cells from blood. Sample subset: CD45RO-CCR7+CD27+CD95- naive CD8+ T cells expressing CXCR3 (TNR3+). The V call is TRBV28, the J call TRBJ2-2. This receptor was identified in a human donor in good health. Some clones in this sample may be carry-over from other donors' samples. CDR3 sequence: CASSFLHGRGELFF.